The 25 T cell receptor beta chains below were found in one sample sequenced in a study of control samples from healthy donors and cancer patients. Profiled with immunoSEQ multiplex PCR; TCRdb holds only in-frame clones, not every one. The sample holds 90,000 to 100,000 clones, about 80% seen once. The sequencing input was blood. These receptors were obtained from a woman aged 25 to 39 in good health.

This sequence joins TRBV6-1 and TRBJ1-1; D is unclear. V lost 1 base and J 8 bases, leaving 11 bases between the germline ends. CDR1 MNHNS and CDR2 SASEGT come from the germline V gene. The CDR3 is made up of 13 amino acids. In nucleotides, the CDR3 is TGTGCCAGCAGTGAAGACCCGAGAGTCGAAGCTTTCTTT. Translation: CASSEDPRVEAFF.

The rearrangement joins TRBV6-2 or TRBV6-3 to TRBJ2-2; 7 bases align to TRBD1. The CDR3 has 15 residues. Germline CDR1 reads MNHEY; CDR2 reads SVGEGT. V trimming: 4 bases; J trimming: 1 base; junction bases outside the gene matches: 3. CDR3 nucleotides: TGTGCCAGCAGTTCCGGGACAGAGAACACCGGGGAGCTGTTTTTT. This translates into CASSSGTENTGELFF.

This chain joins TRBV5-1 and TRBJ2-3; D is unresolved. Trimming shortened V by 5 bases and J by 0 bases, and 7 bases separated the two germline ends. CDR1 and CDR2 from the germline V gene are SGHRS and YFSETQ. The CDR3 has 13 residues. Written as DNA, the CDR3 is TGCGCCAGCAGTTATAGAAGCACAGATACGCAGTATTTT. Translation gives CASSYRSTDTQYF.

V is TRBV9 and J is TRBJ1-5; 12 positions agree with TRBD1. The CDR3 consists of 20 residues. After removal of 0 bases from V and 2 bases from J, the junction contained 12 bases not matched to a gene. Germline V gene lookup returns CDR1 SGDLS and CDR2 YYNGEE. The CDR3 DNA reads TGTGCCAGCAGCGTAGCCCCCAACCGGGACAGGGGGCAATGCAATCAGCCCCAGCATTTT. Its translation: CASSVAPNRDRGQCNQPQHF.

This clone showed up just a few times. This chain links TRBV27 with TRBJ1-1, with D maybe TRBD1 (6 bases). The germline V gene has CDR1 MNHEY and CDR2 SMNVEV (reference sequence). The V end was cut by 6 bases, the J end by 0 bases, with 11 bases between. This CDR3 has 14 amino acids. CDR3 bases: TGTGCCAGCAGGGTACAGGGCATGAACACTGAAGCTTTCTTT. Amino acid sequence: CASRVQGMNTEAFF.

The chain carries TRBV10-2 and TRBJ2-5; TRBD1 agrees at 9 bases. V was clipped by 5 bases and J by 5 bases; unmatched bases: 6. The CDR3 has 14 residues. CDR1 WSHSY and CDR2 SAAADI come from the germline V gene. This chain's CDR3 is CASSQTGGSETQYF. CDR3 nucleotides: TGCGCCAGCAGTCAAACAGGGGGCTCCGAGACCCAGTACTTC.

The rearrangement uses TRBV12-5 and TRBJ2-1; a weak D match, TRBD1 (6 bases). Germline lookup yields CDR1 LGHNT and CDR2 FRNRAP. The V end was cut by 2 bases, the J end by 13 bases, with 12 bases between. The CDR3 spans 12 residues. CDR3 protein: CASGLQGRFQFF. In nucleotides, the CDR3 is TGTGCTAGTGGTTTGCAGGGGCGCTTCCAGTTCTTC.

The V call is TRBV4-2, the J call TRBJ1-3; D not certain. CDR1 is LGHNA and CDR2 is YNFKEQ in the germline V gene. Trimming shortened V by 0 bases and J by 2 bases, and 8 bases separated the two germline ends. This CDR3 spans 15 amino acids. CDR3 loop: CASSQEGSPGNTIYF. In DNA, the CDR3 is TGTGCCAGCAGCCAAGAGGGCAGCCCTGGAAACACCATATATTTT.

This chain uses TRBV9 with TRBJ1-4, with 7 bases aligning to TRBD1. With 3 bases clipped from V and 6 bases from J, the junction kept 5 bases outside the gene matches. The CDR3 consists of 14 residues. CDR1 is SGDLS and CDR2 is YYNGEE in the germline V gene. CDR3 coding DNA: TGTGCCAGCAGCGCGGGACAGAGGGATGAAAAACTGTTTTTT. Translated: CASSAGQRDEKLFF.

This clone occurred a few times. The rearrangement uses TRBV9 and TRBJ2-7, with 9 bases fitting TRBD1. The germline gives CDR1 SGDLS, CDR2 YYNGEE. The CDR3 is 14 amino acids. V lost 3 bases to trimming and J lost 7 bases; unmatched junction nucleotides: 8. The CDR3 region has the DNA TGTGCCAGCAGCGCCACCGGGACAGGGCAGGAGCAGTACTTC. It specifies CASSATGTGQEQYF.

The V call is TRBV5-1, the J call TRBJ2-1; no definite D call. CDR1 and CDR2 from the germline V gene are SGHRS and YFSETQ. Trimming pared 7 bases from V and 9 bases from J, leaving 14 bases between. The CDR3 is 12 residues long. The CDR3 here is CASHPEVGEQFF. CDR3 sequence (DNA): TGCGCCAGCCATCCTGAGGTCGGTGAGCAGTTCTTC.

The CDR3: CASSQRSLAGETQYF. The CDR3 nucleotides read TGTGCCAGCAGCCAACGGTCACTAGCGGGGGAGACCCAGTACTTC. The chain is built from TRBV3-1 (or the pseudogene TRBV3-2) and TRBJ2-5; 10 positions match TRBD2. There are 15 residues in the CDR3. V shed 2 bases and J 5 bases; nucleotides not matched to a gene: 5. Germline V gives CDR1 LGHDT, CDR2 YNNKEL (reference sequence).

The V gene is TRBV5-6, the J gene TRBJ2-7; D is undetermined. Germline V gene sequence: CDR1 SGHDT, CDR2 YYEEEE. The CDR3 loop spans 16 amino acids. Between the trimmed V and J ends, which lost 1 base and 3 bases, there was a span of 17 bases. The CDR3 nucleotides are TGTGCCAGCAGCTTGAGCCTCGGCGCCGGCCGCTACGAGCAGTACTTC. Translation: CASSLSLGAGRYEQYF.

This clone was observed once. The rearrangement links TRBV5-1 to TRBJ2-3, with a tentative D call TRBD2 (5 bases). The CDR3 totals 18 residues. Looked up from germline, CDR1 is SGHRS and CDR2 is YFSETQ. Trimming removed 2 bases at V and 0 bases at J, with 19 bases between. CDR3 protein: CASSFRGASLPSTDTQYF. The CDR3 DNA sequence: TGCGCCAGCAGCTTCCGGGGTGCATCACTTCCTAGCACAGATACGCAGTATTTT.

The chain joins TRBV5-4 to TRBJ1-4, with TRBD1 matching over 10 bases. This CDR3 has 14 amino acids. Germline trimming cut 4 bases from V and 8 bases from J; bases unmatched to any gene: 5. Germline-derived CDR1 and CDR2 are SGHNT and YYREEE (reference sequence). This chain's CDR3 is CASSADRGQEKLFF. DNA of the CDR3: TGTGCCAGCAGCGCTGACAGGGGGCAAGAAAAACTGTTTTTT. Full variable domain (missing parts from reference TRBV5-4 and TRBJ1-4): ETGVTQSPTHLIKTRGQQVTLRCSSQSGHNTVSWYQQALGQGPQFIFQYYREEENGRGNFPPRFSGLQFPNYSSELNVNALELDDSALYLCASSADRGQEKLFFGSGTQLSVL.

The chain employs TRBV7-6 and TRBJ2-1; the match to TRBD2 covers 9 bases. The CDR3 is made up of 17 amino acids. With V trimmed by 5 bases and J by 5 bases, 13 bases remained unmatched. Germline lookup yields CDR1 SGHVS and CDR2 FNYEAQ. CDR3 residues: CASSPPGLAGVHNEQFF. In DNA, the CDR3 is TGTGCCAGCAGCCCCCCCGGGTTAGCGGGGGTCCACAATGAGCAGTTCTTC. The whole variable domain, remainder taken from reference TRBV7-6 and TRBJ2-1, is GAGVSQSPRYKVTKRGQDVALRCDPISGHVSLYWYRQALGQGPEFLTYFNYEAQQDKSGLPNDRFSAERPEGSISTLTIQRTEQRDSAMYRCASSPPGLAGVHNEQFFGPGTRLTVL.

This chain joins TRBV30 and TRBJ2-7; tentative D call: TRBD1 (6 bases). Germline V CDR1 and CDR2: GTSNPN, SVGIG (reference sequence). Trimming removed 0 bases from V and 6 bases from J, with 9 bases in between. The CDR3 runs to 12 residues. The CDR3 loop reads CAWSVGGAEQYF. The CDR3 DNA reads as TGTGCCTGGAGTGTAGGGGGTGCCGAGCAGTACTTC.

The chain's CDR3 is CASSSGTGSYEQYF. The CDR3 region has the DNA TGCGCCAGCAGTTCTGGGACAGGTTCCTACGAGCAGTACTTC. V usage is TRBV5-1 and J usage is TRBJ2-7, with 8 bases lining up with TRBD1. The CDR3 totals 14 residues. The germline V gene encodes CDR1 SGHRS and CDR2 YFSETQ. Trimming cost V 5 bases and J 1 base; bases outside gene matches: 5.

The V gene is TRBV6-1, the J gene TRBJ1-2, with 9 bases matching TRBD1. The germline gives CDR1 MNHNS, CDR2 SASEGT. V shed 2 bases, J shed 4 bases, and the junction held 20 bases outside the gene matches. CDR3 length: 20 amino acids. The CDR3 is CASSEKNRLMGQGTLYGYTF. CDR3 bases: TGTGCCAGCAGTGAAAAAAACAGGCTCATGGGACAGGGTACCCTCTATGGCTACACCTTC.

The V call is TRBV9, the J call TRBJ2-7, with 9 bases matching TRBD2. Germline V gene data show CDR1 as SGDLS and CDR2 as YYNGEE. With V trimmed by 3 bases and J by 5 bases, 9 bases remained unmatched. This CDR3 has 15 residues. CDR3 nucleotides: TGTGCCAGCAGCGCGTGGTCCGGCGGGGGGGACGAGCAGTACTTC. Amino acids: CASSAWSGGGDEQYF.

This clone was seen a single time. CDR3 sequence reads: CARGLQNQETQYF. CDR3 nucleotides: TGTGCCAGAGGACTACAAAATCAAGAGACCCAGTACTTC. The chain employs TRBV2 and TRBJ2-5, with a weak D call TRBD2 (6 bases). Trimming cost V 9 bases and J 2 bases, with 13 bases left between them. Germline V gives CDR1 SNHLY, CDR2 FYNNEI. The CDR3 is 13 residues long.

The chain is built from TRBV7-9 and TRBJ2-1; D is unresolved. The CDR3 contains 11 residues. Trimming cost V 0 bases and J 10 bases, with 4 bases left between them. Germline lookup yields CDR1 SEHNR and CDR2 FQNEAQ (reference sequence). The DNA of the CDR3 is TGTGCCAGCAGCTTAGCTGGGGAGCAGTTCTTC. This codes for CASSLAGEQFF.

The chain is built from TRBV4-2 and TRBJ2-3; D is uncertain. Germline-derived CDR1 and CDR2 are LGHNA and YNFKEQ. The CDR3 loop spans 14 amino acids. The V and J ends lost 0 bases and 5 bases respectively, with 9 bases between them. The CDR3 DNA follows: TGTGCCAGCAGCCAAGATTTATCGGGAGATACGCAGTATTTT. This translates into CASSQDLSGDTQYF.

This sequence joins TRBV4-1 and TRBJ1-4, with a tentative D call TRBD1 (5 bases). Germline-derived CDR1 and CDR2 are MGHRA and YSYEKL. The CDR3 length is 14 residues. The V end lost 4 bases, the J end lost 8 bases, and 14 bases lay between the germline ends. CDR3 region: CASSRAPSGEKLFF. In DNA form, the CDR3 reads TGCGCCAGCAGCCGGGCCCCCTCAGGGGAAAAACTGTTTTTT.

This clone has more than one count but fewer than ten. V gene TRBV18 combines with J gene TRBJ2-3; 7 bases map to TRBD2. The germline V gene encodes CDR1 KGHSH and CDR2 LQKENI. With V trimmed by 3 bases and J by 3 bases, 3 bases remained unmatched. The CDR3 loop spans 14 amino acids. The CDR3 here is CASSPQRGTDTQYF. CDR3 sequence (DNA): TGTGCCAGCTCACCTCAGCGGGGAACAGATACGCAGTATTTT. The full variable domain, completed using reference TRBV18 and TRBJ2-3, is NAGVMQNPRHLVRRRGQEARLRCSPMKGHSHVYWYRQLPEEGLKFMVYLQKENIIDESGMPKERFSAEFPKEGPSILRIQQVVRGDSAAYFCASSPQRGTDTQYFGPGTRLTVL.